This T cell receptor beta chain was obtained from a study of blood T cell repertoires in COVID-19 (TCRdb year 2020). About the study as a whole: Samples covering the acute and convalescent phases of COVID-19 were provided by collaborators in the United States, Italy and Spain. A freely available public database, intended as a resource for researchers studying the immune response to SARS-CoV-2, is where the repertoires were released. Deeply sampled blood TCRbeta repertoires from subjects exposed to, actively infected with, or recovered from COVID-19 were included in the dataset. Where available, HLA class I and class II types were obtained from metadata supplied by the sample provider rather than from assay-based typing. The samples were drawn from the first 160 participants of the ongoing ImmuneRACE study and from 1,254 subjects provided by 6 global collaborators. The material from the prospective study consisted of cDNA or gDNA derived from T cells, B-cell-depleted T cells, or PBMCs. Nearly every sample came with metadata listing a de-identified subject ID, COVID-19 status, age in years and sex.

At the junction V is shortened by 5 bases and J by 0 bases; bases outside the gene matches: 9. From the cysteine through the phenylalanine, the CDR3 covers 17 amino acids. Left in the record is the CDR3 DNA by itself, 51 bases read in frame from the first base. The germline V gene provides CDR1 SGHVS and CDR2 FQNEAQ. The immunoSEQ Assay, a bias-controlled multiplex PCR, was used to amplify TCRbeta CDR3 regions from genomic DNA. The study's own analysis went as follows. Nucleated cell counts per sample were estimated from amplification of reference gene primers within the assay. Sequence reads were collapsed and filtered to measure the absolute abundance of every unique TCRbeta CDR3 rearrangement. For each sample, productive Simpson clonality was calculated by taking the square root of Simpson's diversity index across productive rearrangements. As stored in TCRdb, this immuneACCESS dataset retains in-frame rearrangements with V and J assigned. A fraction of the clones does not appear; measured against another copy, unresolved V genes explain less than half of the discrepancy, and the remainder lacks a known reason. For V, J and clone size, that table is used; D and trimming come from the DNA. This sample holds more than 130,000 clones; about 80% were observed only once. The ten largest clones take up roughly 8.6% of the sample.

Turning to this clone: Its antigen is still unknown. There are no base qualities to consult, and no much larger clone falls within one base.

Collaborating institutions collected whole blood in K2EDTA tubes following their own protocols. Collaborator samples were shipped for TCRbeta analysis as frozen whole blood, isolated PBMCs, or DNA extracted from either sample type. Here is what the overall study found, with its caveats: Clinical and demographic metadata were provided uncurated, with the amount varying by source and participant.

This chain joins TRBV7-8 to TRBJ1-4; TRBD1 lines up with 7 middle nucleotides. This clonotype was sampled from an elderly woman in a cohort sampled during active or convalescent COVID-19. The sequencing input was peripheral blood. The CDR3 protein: CASSPDRAGATNEKLFF. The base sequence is TGTGCCAGCAGCCCCGACAGGGCCGGAGCAACTAATGAAAAACTGTTTTTT.